The 5 T cell receptor beta chains below come from one sample, sequenced in a study of cytomegalovirus exposure and HLA in healthy donors (dated by TCRdb to about 2017). The library was obtained by the immunoSEQ multiplex PCR assay. For the multiplex PCR, a mixture combining 60 forward primers for TCR Vbeta segments and 13 reverse primers for TCR Jbeta segments was used. TCRdb took over this immuneACCESS table, retaining in-frame rearrangements with V and J assigned. Such tables are incomplete; in checked studies, under half of the missing clones stem from an unresolved V gene, and the remainder is unexplained. The sample table lists some 170,000 clones, roughly 81% of them with a count of one. Jointly, the top ten make up around 14% of the sample. The sample comprised PBMCs. All receptors derive from a woman between 50 and 59 years old in good health and CMV-seronegative.

This chain joins TRBV7-6 and TRBJ2-1; 9 bases fit TRBD1. The trim removed 4 bases at V and 8 bases at J, leaving 9 bases unmatched. The CDR3 is 15 amino acids. Germline loops: CDR1 SGHVS, CDR2 FNYEAQ. The CDR3 spells CASSSYRDRADEQFF. The CDR3 DNA reads as TGTGCCAGCAGCTCATACCGGGACAGGGCAGATGAGCAGTTCTTC.

V and J are TRBV7-8 and TRBJ2-2, with 10 nucleotides matching TRBD2. J lost 6 bases, V lost 6 bases, and 7 bases had no gene match. The CDR3 sequence is 15 residues long. Germline CDR1 and CDR2: SGHVS and FQNEAQ. CDR3 sequence: CASSLSGGAAGELFF. The CDR3 DNA is TGTGCCAGCAGTTTGAGCGGGGGGGCCGCCGGGGAGCTGTTTTTT.

V and J are TRBV30 and TRBJ1-5; weak D call: TRBD1 (5 bases). Per germline, CDR1 GTSNPN and CDR2 SVGIG (reference sequence). Trimming took 3 bases from V and 3 from J, leaving 12 bases between them. This CDR3 is built from 14 residues. The CDR3 DNA reads TGTGCCTGGAGCCGGGGGGTAAACAATCAGCCCCAGCATTTT. This encodes CAWSRGVNNQPQHF. The whole variable domain, remainder taken from reference TRBV30 and TRBJ1-5, is SQTIHQWPATLVQPVGSPLSLECTVEGTSNPNLYWYRQAAGRGLQLLFYSVGIGQISSEVPQNLSASRPQDRQFILSSKKLLLSDSGFYLCAWSRGVNNQPQHFGDGTRLSIL.

The V and J genes are TRBV4-3 and TRBJ2-3; 9 bases agree with TRBD1. The germline CDR1 and CDR2 sequences are LGHNA and YSLEER. The CDR3 extends over 16 amino acids. With 1 base clipped from V and 2 bases from J, the junction kept 4 bases outside the gene matches. CDR3 region: CASSQGTGGLTDTQYF. The DNA of the CDR3 is TGCGCCAGCAGCCAAGGAACAGGGGGCCTCACAGATACGCAGTATTTT.

This sequence joins TRBV6-1 and TRBJ2-4; TRBD2 matches 11 bases. CDR3 length: 12 amino acids. Germline CDR1 MNHNS, CDR2 SASEGT. This CDR3 is CSAGLAGNIQYF. The CDR3 coding sequence is TGTTCTGCCGGACTAGCGGGAAACATTCAGTACTTC.